This passage covers 16 T cell receptor beta chains from one sample sequenced in a study of CD8+CD57+ T cells in acquired aplastic anemia. The TCR beta profiling, which covered VDJ combination and CDR3 sequence, was carried out using genomic DNA as the template. TCRdb redid the calling of the reads with MiXCR, one entry per CDR3 protein. The repertoire has roughly 190,000 distinct CDR3 sequences, about 53% of them found once; the top ten carry more than 15%. What was sequenced was sorted CD4+, CD8+, or CD8+CD57+ T cells (not recorded which) from PBMCs. The source of these receptors is a human donor in good health, serving as a control.

This clonotype showed up just once. Given a much more abundant clone one base away, this may be a read error. As the CDR3 is not closed by the conserved phenylalanine or tryptophan, this likely results from a read error. This chain joins TRBV7-2 and TRBJ1-1; 8 bases match TRBD1. Germline V CDR1 and CDR2: SGHTA, FQGNSA. The CDR3 extends over 15 amino acids. The V gene end was trimmed by 5 bases and the J gene end by 3 bases; junction bases not matched to a gene: 8. CDR3: CASSPLTGADTEAFL. CDR3 bases: TGTGCCAGCAGCCCATTGACAGGGGCCGACACTGAAGCTTTCCTT.

The J gene is TRBJ2-3, the V gene TRBV20-1; TRBD1 matches at 7 bases. The V gene's germline CDR1 is DFQATT and CDR2 SNEGSKA (reference sequence). The CDR3 consists of 15 residues. V trimming: 5 bases; J trimming: 6 bases; junction bases outside the gene matches: 14. CDR3 sequence (DNA): TGCAGTGCTGGGGACAGAAAGGGGCATAAGGATACGCAGTATTTT. Its protein is CSAGDRKGHKDTQYF.

The chain is built from TRBV5-1 and TRBJ1-2; D may be TRBD1 (6 bases). V was cut by 1 base and J by 8 bases, with 21 bases left in between. The CDR3 runs to 16 residues. Germline CDR1 and CDR2: SGHRS and YFSETQ. The CDR3: CASSLTGGGRGSGYTF. CDR3 bases: TGCGCCAGCAGCTTGACTGGCGGGGGGCGAGGATCGGGCTACACCTTC.

In this sample, this clonotype turned up once. At one end, the junction sequence differs from germline, possibly due to a read error. CDR3 DNA sequence: TGTGCCAGCAGGTCCAGGCGGCGGCCGTACGAGCAGTACTTC. This codes for CASRSRRRPYEQYF. The genes are TRBV10-2 and TRBJ2-7, with no clear D. The CDR3 is 14 residues long. Germline V lookup: CDR1 WSHSY, CDR2 SAAADI.

The chain has TRBV25-1 and TRBJ2-1; weak D call: TRBD1 (5 bases). Trimming removed 4 bases from V and 2 bases from J, with 12 bases in between. The CDR3 sequence is 15 residues long. The germline V gene has CDR1 MGHDK and CDR2 SYGVNS. CDR3 amino acids: CASSGNRIPYNEQFF. CDR3 sequence (DNA): TGTGCCAGCAGTGGGAACAGGATACCCTACAATGAGCAGTTCTTC.

This clonotype was detected many times. This rearrangement joins TRBV6-2 or TRBV6-3 to TRBJ1-2; D may be TRBD1 (6 bases). CDR3 length: 15 residues. With 5 bases removed from V and 4 bases from J, the gap between germline ends came to 17 bases. Germline lookup yields CDR1 MNHEY and CDR2 SVGEGT. The CDR3 nucleotides read TGTGCCAGCAGTCCAGGGACACCCGGTCCCTATGGCTACACCTTC. Translation: CASSPGTPGPYGYTF.

A single count supports this clonotype. A junction end diverges from the germline sequence, so it may reflect a read error. The genes are TRBV15 and TRBJ1-4; D is unclear. This CDR3 is built from 17 residues. In germline, CDR1 is LNHNV, CDR2 YYDKDF (reference sequence). In nucleotides, the CDR3 is TGTGCCACCAGCCGAGATCGCGTCTCCTTTGCTAATGAAAAACTGTTTTTT. It specifies CATSRDRVSFANEKLFF.

The rearrangement uses TRBV25-1 and TRBJ1-6; D uncertain. The CDR3 runs to 12 residues. CDR1 MGHDK and CDR2 SYGVNS come from the germline V gene. Trimming shortened V by 8 bases and J by 6 bases, and 8 bases separated the two germline ends. In DNA form, the CDR3 reads TGTGCCAGCCGGGCCATTAATTCACCCCTCCACTTT. It yields the protein CASRAINSPLHF.

To note about this clonotype: The germline gene is not matched at one end of the junction; a read error may be the cause. This chain joins TRBV20-1 and TRBJ1-6; 7 nucleotides line up with TRBD1. In germline, CDR1 is DFQATT, CDR2 SNEGSKA (reference sequence). The CDR3 runs to 14 residues. The CDR3 sequence is CSAARQGRNPPLHF. CDR3 nucleotide sequence: TGCAGTGCTGCCCGACAGGGACGTAATCCACCCCTCCACTTT.

This clonotype has ten or more counts. V gene TRBV5-1 combines with J gene TRBJ2-7; 10 positions agree with TRBD1. From germline, CDR1 is SGHRS and CDR2 YFSETQ. This CDR3 has 16 residues. The ends lost 4 bases at V and 6 bases at J; junction bases unmatched: 13. CDR3 sequence reads: CASSLQMGTGAIEQYF. In DNA, the CDR3 is TGCGCCAGCAGCCTTCAGATGGGGACAGGGGCGATCGAGCAGTACTTC.

This clonotype was found once. V gene TRBV7-8 combines with J gene TRBJ1-2; unclear D gene. The V end lost 7 bases, the J end lost 2 bases, and 14 bases lay between the germline ends. This CDR3 has 14 amino acids. From germline, CDR1 is SGHVS and CDR2 FQNEAQ. CDR3 nucleotides: TGTGCCAGCAACTCGGGAGGGATCAACTATGGCTACACCTTC. Translation: CASNSGGINYGYTF.

V is TRBV9 and J is TRBJ1-2; D unresolved. The CDR3 has 12 residues. The V end lost 0 bases, the J end lost 12 bases, and 12 bases lay between the germline ends. Germline CDR1 is SGDLS and CDR2 is YYNGEE. CDR3 DNA: TGTGCCAGCAGCGTAGGGGAGGCTGGAAACACCTTC. Its translation is CASSVGEAGNTF.

Concerning this clonotype itself: A read error is likely, as this CDR3 ends without the conserved phenylalanine or tryptophan. No DNA is shown, since the ends of the CDR3 on it are uncertain; the CDR3 is the one TCRdb lists. V and J are TRBV20-1 and TRBJ2-1. The CDR3 length equals 14 residues, ends included. The V gene's germline CDR1 is DFQATT and CDR2 SNEGSKA (reference sequence). CDR3 sequence: CSATLGGYGYTFGS.

Concerning this clonotype itself: An end of the junction differs from the germline gene, which may be a read error. The J gene is TRBJ2-7, the V gene TRBV2; D gene unclear. The germline V gene has CDR1 SNHLY and CDR2 FYNNEI. The CDR3 extends over 11 amino acids. CDR3 nucleotides: TGTGCCGGCAGTGGCTACAATGAGCAGTACTTC. Translating gives CAGSGYNEQYF.

The table lists this clonotype with many counts. The rearrangement joins TRBV5-4 to TRBJ1-6, with D maybe TRBD1 (5 bases). The ends were cut back, 2 bases at V and 8 bases at J, with 17 bases in the middle. The CDR3 length is 16 residues. The V gene's germline CDR1 is SGHNT and CDR2 YYREEE (reference sequence). Here the CDR3 reads CASSFTQGPADSPLHF. The CDR3 DNA reads as TGTGCCAGCAGCTTCACCCAGGGACCTGCGGATTCACCCCTCCACTTT.

CDR3 sequence: CASIKGDTRGGNTIYF. In nucleotides, the CDR3 is TGTGCCAGCATCAAAGGGGACACTCGAGGGGGAAACACCATATATTTT. The rearrangement uses TRBV2 and TRBJ1-3, with D perhaps matching TRBD1 (6 bases). Per the germline V gene, CDR1 is SNHLY and CDR2 is FYNNEI. Trimming cost V 7 bases and J 4 bases, with 20 bases left between them. The CDR3 contains 16 residues.